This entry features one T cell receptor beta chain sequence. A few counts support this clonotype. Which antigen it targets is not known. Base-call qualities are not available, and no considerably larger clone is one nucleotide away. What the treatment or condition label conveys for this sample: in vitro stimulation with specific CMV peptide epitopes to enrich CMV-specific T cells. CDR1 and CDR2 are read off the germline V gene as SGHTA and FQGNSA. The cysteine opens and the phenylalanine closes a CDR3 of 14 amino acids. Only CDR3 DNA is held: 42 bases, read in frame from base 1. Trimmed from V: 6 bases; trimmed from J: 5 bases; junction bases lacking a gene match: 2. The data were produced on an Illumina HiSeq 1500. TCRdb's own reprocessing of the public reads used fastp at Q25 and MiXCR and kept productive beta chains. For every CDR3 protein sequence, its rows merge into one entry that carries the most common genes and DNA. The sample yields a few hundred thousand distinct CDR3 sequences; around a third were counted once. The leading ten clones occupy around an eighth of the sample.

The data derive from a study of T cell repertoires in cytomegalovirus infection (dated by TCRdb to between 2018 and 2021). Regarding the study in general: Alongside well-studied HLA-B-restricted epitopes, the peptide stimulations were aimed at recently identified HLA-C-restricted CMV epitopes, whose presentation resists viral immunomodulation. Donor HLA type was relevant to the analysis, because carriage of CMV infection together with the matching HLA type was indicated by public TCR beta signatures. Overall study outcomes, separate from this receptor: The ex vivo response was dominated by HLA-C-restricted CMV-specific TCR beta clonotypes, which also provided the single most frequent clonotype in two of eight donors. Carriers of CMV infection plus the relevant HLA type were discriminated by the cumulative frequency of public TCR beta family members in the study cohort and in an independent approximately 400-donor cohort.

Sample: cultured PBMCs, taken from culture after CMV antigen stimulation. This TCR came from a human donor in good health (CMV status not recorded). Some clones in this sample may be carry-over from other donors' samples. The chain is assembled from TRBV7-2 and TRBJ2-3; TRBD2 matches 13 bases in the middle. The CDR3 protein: CASRWTSGRDTQYF. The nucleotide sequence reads TGTGCCAGCAGGTGGACTAGCGGGAGAGATACGCAGTATTTT.